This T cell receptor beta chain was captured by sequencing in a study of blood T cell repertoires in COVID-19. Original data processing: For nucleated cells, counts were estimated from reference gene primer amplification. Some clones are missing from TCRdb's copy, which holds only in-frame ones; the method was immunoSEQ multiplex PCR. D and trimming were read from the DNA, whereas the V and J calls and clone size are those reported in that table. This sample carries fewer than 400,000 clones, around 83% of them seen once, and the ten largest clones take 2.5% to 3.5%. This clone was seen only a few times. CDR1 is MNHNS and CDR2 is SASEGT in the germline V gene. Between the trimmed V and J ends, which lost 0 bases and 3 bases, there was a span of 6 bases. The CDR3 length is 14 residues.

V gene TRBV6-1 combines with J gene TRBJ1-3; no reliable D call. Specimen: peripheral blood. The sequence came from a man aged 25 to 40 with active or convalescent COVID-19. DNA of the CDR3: TGTGCCAGCAGTGAAGCTAGACTTGGAAACACCATATATTTT. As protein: CASSEARLGNTIYF.